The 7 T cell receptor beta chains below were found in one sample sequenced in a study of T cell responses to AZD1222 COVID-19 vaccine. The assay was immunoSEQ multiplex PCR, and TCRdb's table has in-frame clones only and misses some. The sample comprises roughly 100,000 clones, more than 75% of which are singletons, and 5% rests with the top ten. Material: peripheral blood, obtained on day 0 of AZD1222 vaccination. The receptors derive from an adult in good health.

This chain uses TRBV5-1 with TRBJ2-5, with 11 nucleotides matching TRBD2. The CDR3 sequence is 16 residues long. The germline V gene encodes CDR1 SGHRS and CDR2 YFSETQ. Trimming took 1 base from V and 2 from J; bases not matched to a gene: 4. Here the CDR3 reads CASSLMASGGQETQYF. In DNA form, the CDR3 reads TGCGCCAGCAGCTTGATGGCTAGCGGGGGGCAAGAGACCCAGTACTTC.

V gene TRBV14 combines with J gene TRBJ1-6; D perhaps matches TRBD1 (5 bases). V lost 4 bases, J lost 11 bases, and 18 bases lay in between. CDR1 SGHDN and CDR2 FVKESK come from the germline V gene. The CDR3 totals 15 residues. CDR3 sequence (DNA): TGTGCCAGCAGCCTCCTCGGTGGGGCTATGACACCCCTCCACTTT. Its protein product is CASSLLGGAMTPLHF.

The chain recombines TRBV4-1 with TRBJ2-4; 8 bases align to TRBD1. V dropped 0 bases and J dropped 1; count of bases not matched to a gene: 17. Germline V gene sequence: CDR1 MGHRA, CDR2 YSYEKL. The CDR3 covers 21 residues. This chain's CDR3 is CASSQEGATGASEGAKNIQYF. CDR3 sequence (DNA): TGCGCCAGCAGCCAAGAGGGGGCGACAGGGGCCTCGGAAGGGGCCAAAAACATTCAGTACTTC.

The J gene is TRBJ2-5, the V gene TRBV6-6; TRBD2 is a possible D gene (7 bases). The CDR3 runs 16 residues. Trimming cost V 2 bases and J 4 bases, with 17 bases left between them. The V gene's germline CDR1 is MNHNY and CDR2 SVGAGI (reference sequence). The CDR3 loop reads CASSYVSGGASETQYF. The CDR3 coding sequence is TGTGCCAGCAGTTACGTTAGTGGGGGGGCTTCAGAGACCCAGTACTTC.

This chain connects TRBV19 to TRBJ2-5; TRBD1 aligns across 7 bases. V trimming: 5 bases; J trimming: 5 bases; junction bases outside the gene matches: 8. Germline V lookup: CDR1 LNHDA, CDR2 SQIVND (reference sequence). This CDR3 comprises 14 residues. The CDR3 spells CASSSSQGRETQYF. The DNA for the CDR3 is TGTGCCAGTAGTTCATCACAGGGGCGGGAGACCCAGTACTTC.

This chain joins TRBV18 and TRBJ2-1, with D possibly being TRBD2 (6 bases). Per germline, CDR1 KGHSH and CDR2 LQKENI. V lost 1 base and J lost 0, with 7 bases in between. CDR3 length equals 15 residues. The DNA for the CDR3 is TGTGCCAGCTCACCACAGGACTACTCCTACAATGAGCAGTTCTTC. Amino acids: CASSPQDYSYNEQFF.

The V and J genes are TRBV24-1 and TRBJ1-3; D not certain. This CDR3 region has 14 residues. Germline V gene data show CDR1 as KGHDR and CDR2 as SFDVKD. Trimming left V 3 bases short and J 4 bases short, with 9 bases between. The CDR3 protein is CATSDLESGNTIYF. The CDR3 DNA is TGTGCCACCAGTGATCTCGAGTCGGGAAACACCATATATTTT.